The rows below give T cell receptor beta chains drawn from one sample of a study of T cells in Graves' hyperthyroidism and ophthalmopathy. TCRdb re-derived calls from the multiplex PCR reads in MiXCR, one entry per CDR3 protein. There are more than 300,000 distinct CDR3 sequences in the sample; 14% occur only once, and about 18% lies in the top ten. The source material was blood. Receptor source: a woman in her twenties or thirties with Graves' ophthalmopathy. CDR3s include the opening cysteine and the closing phenylalanine or tryptophan. The D gene is left open where the match is weak. The size field is filled for only some rows; it gives once, few, many or a size class.

v_call,d_call,clone_size,j_call,cdr3_aa,cdr3_nt
TRBV28,TRBD1,many,TRBJ1-6,CASTKTGTENPPLHF,TGTGCCAGCACCAAAACCGGGACAGAGAACCCACCCCTCCACTTT
TRBV4-1,NA,many,TRBJ2-5,CASSRSGWETQYF,TGCGCCAGCAGCCGTTCAGGGTGGGAGACCCAGTACTTC
TRBV27,NA,NA,TRBJ2-2,CASSSWADDTVELFF,TGTGCCAGCAGCTCGTGGGCGGACGACACCGTGGAGCTGTTTTTT
TRBV29-1,NA,many,TRBJ1-3,CSVGPTDGNTIYF,TGCAGCGTGGGACCGACAGACGGAAACACCATATATTTT
TRBV7-9,NA,many,TRBJ2-7,CASSLDPRRFEQYF,TGTGCCAGCAGCTTAGACCCCCGGCGGTTCGAGCAGTACTTC
TRBV5-1,NA,NA,TRBJ2-1,CASSLGVDYNEQFF,TGCGCCAGCAGCTTGGGCGTCGATTACAATGAGCAGTTCTTC
TRBV27,TRBD2,many,TRBJ2-2,CASSSGLAGGGTGELFF,TGTGCCAGCAGTTCAGGACTAGCGGGGGGTGGAACCGGGGAGCTGTTTTTT
TRBV7-9,NA,NA,TRBJ1-4,CASSPNALRKGEKLFF,TGTGCCAGCAGCCCAAATGCTCTAAGGAAGGGGGAAAAACTGTTTTTT
TRBV20-1,TRBD1,NA,TRBJ2-7,CSASFPPGQFLQDRGVSYEQYF,TGCAGTGCTAGCTTTCCCCCAGGACAGTTCCTCCAGGACAGGGGAGTTTCCTACGAGCAGTACTTC
TRBV7-9,NA,few,TRBJ1-4,CASSPGRTSNEKLFF,TGTGCCAGCAGCCCAGGGCGGACCTCTAATGAAAAACTGTTTTTT
TRBV15,NA,many,TRBJ1-1,CATSRDQGQNTEAFF,TGTGCCACCAGCAGAGATCAGGGGCAGAACACTGAAGCTTTCTTT
TRBV6-2/TRBV6-3,NA,NA,TRBJ1-2,CATREGRGYGYTF,TGTGCCACTCGTGAGGGGCGCGGGTATGGCTACACCTTC
TRBV12-3/TRBV12-4,TRBD1,NA,TRBJ1-1,CASSRTGQLNTEAFF,TGTGCCAGCAGCCGGACGGGACAGTTGAACACTGAAGCTTTCTTT
TRBV5-5,TRBD2,NA,TRBJ2-2,CASSSSGRGSTGELFF,TGTGCCAGCAGCTCCAGCGGGAGAGGGTCCACCGGGGAGCTGTTTTTT
TRBV5-5,NA,NA,TRBJ1-1,CASSLRNRNEAFF,TGTGCCAGCAGCTTGAGGAACAGGAATGAAGCTTTCTTT
TRBV28,TRBD1,NA,TRBJ2-4,CASSGRGQGGIQYF,TGTGCCAGCAGTGGCAGGGGACAGGGAGGGATTCAGTACTTC
TRBV11-2,NA,many,TRBJ1-3,CASSSRVAGNTIYF,TGTGCCAGCAGCTCGAGGGTGGCGGGAAACACCATATATTTT
TRBV2,TRBD1,many,TRBJ1-4,CASSNDRGSNEKLFF,TGTGCCAGCAGTAACGACAGGGGATCTAATGAAAAACTGTTTTTT
TRBV2,TRBD2,many,TRBJ2-1,CASRAGGSYNEQFF,TGTGCCAGCAGAGCGGGGGGCTCCTACAATGAGCAGTTCTTC
TRBV28,NA,few,TRBJ1-5,CASSSAGTVSNQPQHF,TGTGCCAGCAGTTCCGCCGGGACGGTTAGCAATCAGCCCCAGCATTTT
TRBV29-1,NA,many,TRBJ2-3,CSANEDRAKDTQYF,TGCAGCGCTAATGAAGATAGGGCAAAAGATACGCAGTATTTT
TRBV2,NA,NA,TRBJ1-1,CASRVTGNGLEAFF,TGTGCCAGCAGAGTAACAGGGAACGGGTTGGAAGCTTTCTTT
TRBV11-2,TRBD2,NA,TRBJ2-3,CASSPTGLAGADTQYF,TGTGCCAGCAGCCCAACCGGACTAGCGGGGGCAGATACGCAGTATTTT
TRBV14,NA,many,TRBJ2-3,CASSQGMRDTQYF,TGTGCCAGCAGCCAAGGGATGAGGGATACGCAGTATTTT
TRBV30,NA,many,TRBJ1-6,CAWSQGGGSPLHF,TGTGCCTGGAGCCAGGGAGGAGGATCACCCCTCCACTTT
TRBV28,NA,few,TRBJ1-2,CASRTVSYGYTF,TGTGCCAGTAGAACAGTGAGCTATGGCTACACCTTC